This TCR beta chain was identified in a study of control samples from healthy donors and cancer patients. Sequenced by immunoSEQ multiplex PCR; TCRdb stores in-frame clones only, minus some. Of some 96,000 clones in the sample, just over 90% were seen once. Trimming removed 0 bases at V and 8 bases at J, with 13 bases between. CDR3 length: 15 amino acids. The germline V gene has CDR1 MNHEY and CDR2 SVGAGI. This receptor was taken from a man between 18 and 29 years old in good health. The sequenced sample consisted of blood. The J gene is TRBJ1-4, the V gene TRBV6-5; D is uncertain. The CDR3 protein is CASSYSFAGREKLFF. Here the CDR3 DNA reads TGTGCCAGCAGTTACTCGTTTGCGGGGAGAGAAAAACTGTTTTTT.